Listed below are T cell receptor beta chains from one sample, sequenced in a study of beta chain features in type 1 diabetes. The data were produced by immunoSEQ multiplex PCR, yet TCRdb's version contains in-frame clones alone and is incomplete. The data contain approximately 400,000 clones, about 15% of them seen just once; the ten biggest clones take up under 0.02%. Input material: naive CD4+ T cells from blood. The receptors shown here come from a woman under 30 in good health. The conserved cysteine and the conserved F or W are not part of the CDR3 here.

v_call	j_call	cdr3_aa
TRBV7-9	TRBJ2-5	ASSSGTGRQETQY
TRBV7-9	TRBJ1-2	ASSLAGQGSGYT
TRBV5-1	TRBJ2-7	ASSLDVAGAYEQY
TRBV18	TRBJ1-2	ASARTADHYGYT
TRBV30	TRBJ1-1	AQGRYAEAF
TRBV9	TRBJ1-1	ASSATGGTHEAF
TRBV15	TRBJ1-2	ATSRVGQIGYT
TRBV25-1	TRBJ2-7	ASGKRGTPYEQY
TRBV6-1	TRBJ2-1	ASSDRWEDLQF
TRBV30	TRBJ2-1	AWRGLAVEQF
TRBV14	TRBJ2-7	ASSPAGRFYEQY
TRBV11-2	TRBJ1-1	ASSDPGQWNTEAF
TRBV18	TRBJ2-5	ASSQLAGGQETQY
TRBV7-2	TRBJ2-3	ASSFIKRDTQY
TRBV28	TRBJ1-1	ASNRVAEAF
TRBV15	TRBJ1-5	ATSRDLGVDQPQH
TRBV11-2	TRBJ2-3	ASSFRAGLTTDTQY
TRBV29-1	TRBJ2-1	SVERDRVYNEQF
TRBV6-6	TRBJ2-7	ASTTGGAYEQY
TRBV29-1	TRBJ2-7	SVRTGRWYEQY
TRBV30	TRBJ2-2	AWIGLGSSSGELF
TRBV5-1	TRBJ1-1	ASSVDSLPNTEAF
TRBV27	TRBJ1-1	ASKSPLVNTEAF
TRBV5-1	TRBJ2-2	ASSFILYTGELF
TRBV21-1	TRBJ2-7	ASSTSARGYEQY
TRBV29-1	TRBJ2-1	SLGGGRIIHNEQF
TRBV30	TRBJ1-2	ASSVGQGAFGYT
TRBV7-2	TRBJ1-2	ASSLRQLYGYT
TRBV13	TRBJ2-3	ASTWVWSNTDTQY
TRBV30	TRBJ2-7	AWGRLAGVYEQY
TRBV25-1	TRBJ2-2	ASSVKPGQVPTGELF
TRBV5-1	TRBJ1-1	ASSLVAGSTEAF
TRBV28	TRBJ1-2	ATLSGLYGYT
TRBV30	TRBJ1-2	AFGGPGPYGYT